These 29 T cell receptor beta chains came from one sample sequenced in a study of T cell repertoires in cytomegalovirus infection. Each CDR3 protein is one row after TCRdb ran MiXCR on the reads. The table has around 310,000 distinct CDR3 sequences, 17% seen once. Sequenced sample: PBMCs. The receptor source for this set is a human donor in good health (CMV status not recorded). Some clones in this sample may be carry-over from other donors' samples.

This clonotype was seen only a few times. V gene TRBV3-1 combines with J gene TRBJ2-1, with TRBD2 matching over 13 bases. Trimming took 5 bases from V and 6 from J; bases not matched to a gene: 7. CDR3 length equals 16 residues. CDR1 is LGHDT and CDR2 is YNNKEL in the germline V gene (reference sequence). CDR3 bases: TGTGCCAGCAGCTCCGGACTAGCGGGGGCAGGCAATGAGCAGTTCTTC. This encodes CASSSGLAGAGNEQFF.

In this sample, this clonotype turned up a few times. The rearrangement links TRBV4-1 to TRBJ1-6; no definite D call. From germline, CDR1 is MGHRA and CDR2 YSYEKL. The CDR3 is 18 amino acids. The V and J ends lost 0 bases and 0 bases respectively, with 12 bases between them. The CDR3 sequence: CASSQDGPGSSYNSPLHF. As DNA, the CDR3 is TGCGCCAGCAGCCAAGATGGGCCCGGAAGCTCCTATAATTCACCCCTCCACTTT.

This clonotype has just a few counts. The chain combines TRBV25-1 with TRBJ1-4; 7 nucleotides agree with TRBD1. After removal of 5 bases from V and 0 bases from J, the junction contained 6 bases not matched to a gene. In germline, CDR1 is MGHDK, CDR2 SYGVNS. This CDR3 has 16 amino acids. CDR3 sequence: CASSHWDSSTNEKLFF. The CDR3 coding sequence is TGTGCCAGCAGTCACTGGGACAGCTCAACTAATGAAAAACTGTTTTTT.

The CDR3 DNA reads as TGTGCCAGCAGCTCGCGTGAAGCGTATGGCTACACCTTC. This translates into CASSSREAYGYTF. The chain uses TRBV7-9 and TRBJ1-2; D gene uncertain. The length of the CDR3 is 13 residues. CDR1 and CDR2 from the germline V gene are SEHNR and FQNEAQ (reference sequence). Trimming shortened V by 4 bases and J by 5 bases, and 11 bases separated the two germline ends.

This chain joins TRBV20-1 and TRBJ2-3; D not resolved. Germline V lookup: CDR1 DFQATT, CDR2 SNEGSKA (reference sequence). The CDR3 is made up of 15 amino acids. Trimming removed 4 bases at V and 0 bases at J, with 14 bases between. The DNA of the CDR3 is TGCAGTGCTAATCCCAGAAACCTTAGCACAGATACGCAGTATTTT. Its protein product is CSANPRNLSTDTQYF.

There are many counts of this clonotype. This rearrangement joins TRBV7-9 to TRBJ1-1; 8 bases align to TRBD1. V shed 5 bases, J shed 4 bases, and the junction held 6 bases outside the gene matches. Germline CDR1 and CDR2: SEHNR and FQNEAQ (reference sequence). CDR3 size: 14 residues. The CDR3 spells CASSPTGGVTEAFF. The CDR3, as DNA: TGTGCCAGCAGCCCAACAGGGGGAGTCACTGAAGCTTTCTTT.

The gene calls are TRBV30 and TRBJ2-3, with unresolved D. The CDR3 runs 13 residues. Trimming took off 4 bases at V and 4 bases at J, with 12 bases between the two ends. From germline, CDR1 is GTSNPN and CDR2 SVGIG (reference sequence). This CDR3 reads CAWTGPGADTQYF. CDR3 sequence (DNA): TGTGCCTGGACAGGACCTGGCGCAGATACGCAGTATTTT. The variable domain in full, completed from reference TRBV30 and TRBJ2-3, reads SQTIHQWPATLVQPVGSPLSLECTVEGTSNPNLYWYRQAAGRGLQLLFYSVGIGQISSEVPQNLSASRPQDRQFILSSKKLLLSDSGFYLCAWTGPGADTQYFGPGTRLTVL.

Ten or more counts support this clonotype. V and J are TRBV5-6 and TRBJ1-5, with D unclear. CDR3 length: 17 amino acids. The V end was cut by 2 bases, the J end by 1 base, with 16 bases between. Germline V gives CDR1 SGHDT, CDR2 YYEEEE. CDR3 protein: CASSFWRRSLSNQPQHF. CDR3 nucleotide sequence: TGTGCCAGCAGCTTCTGGCGTAGATCGTTGAGCAATCAGCCCCAGCATTTT.

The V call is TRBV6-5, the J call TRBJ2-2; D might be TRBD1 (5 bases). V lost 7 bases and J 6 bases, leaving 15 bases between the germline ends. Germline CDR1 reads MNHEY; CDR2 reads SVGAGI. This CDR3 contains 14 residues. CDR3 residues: CASTPPGQPGELFF. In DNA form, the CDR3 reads TGTGCCAGCACCCCCCCAGGGCAGCCCGGGGAGCTGTTTTTT.

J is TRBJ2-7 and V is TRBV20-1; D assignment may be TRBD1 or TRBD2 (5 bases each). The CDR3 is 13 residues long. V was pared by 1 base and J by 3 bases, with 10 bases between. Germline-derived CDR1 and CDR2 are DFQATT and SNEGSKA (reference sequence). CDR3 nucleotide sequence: TGCAGTGCTAGAGGGGACCGGTACTACGAGCAGTACTTC. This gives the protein CSARGDRYYEQYF.

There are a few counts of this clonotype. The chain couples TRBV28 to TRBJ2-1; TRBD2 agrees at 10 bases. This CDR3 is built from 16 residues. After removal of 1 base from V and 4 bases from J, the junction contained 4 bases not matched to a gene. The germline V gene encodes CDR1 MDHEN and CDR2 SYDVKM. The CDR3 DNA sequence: TGTGCCAGCAGTTTATCAGCTAGCGGGGGATACAATGAGCAGTTCTTC. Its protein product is CASSLSASGGYNEQFF.

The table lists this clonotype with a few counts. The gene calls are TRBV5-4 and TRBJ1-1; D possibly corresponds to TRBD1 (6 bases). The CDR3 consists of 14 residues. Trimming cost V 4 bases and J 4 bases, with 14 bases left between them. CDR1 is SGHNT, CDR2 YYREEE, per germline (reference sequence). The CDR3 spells CASSAIQGRTEAFF. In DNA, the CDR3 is TGTGCCAGCAGCGCGATTCAGGGGCGCACTGAAGCTTTCTTT.

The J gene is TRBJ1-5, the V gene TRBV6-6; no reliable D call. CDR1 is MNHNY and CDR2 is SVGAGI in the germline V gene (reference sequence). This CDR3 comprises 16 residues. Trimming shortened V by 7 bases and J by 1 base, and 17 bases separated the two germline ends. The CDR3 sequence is CASNSPARLSNQPQHF. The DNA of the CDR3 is TGTGCCAGCAACTCCCCAGCCCGATTAAGCAATCAGCCCCAGCATTTT.

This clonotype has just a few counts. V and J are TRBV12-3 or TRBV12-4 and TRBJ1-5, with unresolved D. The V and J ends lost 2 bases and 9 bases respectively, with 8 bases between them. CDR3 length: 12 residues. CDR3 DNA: TGTGCCAGCAGTTTAAGTCCCGGGCCCCAGCATTTT. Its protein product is CASSLSPGPQHF.

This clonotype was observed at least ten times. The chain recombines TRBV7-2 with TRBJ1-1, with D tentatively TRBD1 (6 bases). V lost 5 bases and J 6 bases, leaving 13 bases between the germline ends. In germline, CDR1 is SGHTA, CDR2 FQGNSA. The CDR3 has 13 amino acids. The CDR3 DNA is TGTGCCAGCAGCGATCCAGGGGTACCTGAAGCTTTCTTT. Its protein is CASSDPGVPEAFF.

The CDR3 is CASSLFTGPTDTQYF. The DNA for the CDR3 is TGTGCCAGCAGTTTATTTACGGGGCCCACAGATACGCAGTATTTT. The rearrangement joins TRBV12-3 or TRBV12-4 to TRBJ2-3; D tentatively fits TRBD1 or TRBD2 (5 bases each). V lost 2 bases, J lost 2 bases, and 11 bases lay in between. This CDR3 comprises 15 residues.

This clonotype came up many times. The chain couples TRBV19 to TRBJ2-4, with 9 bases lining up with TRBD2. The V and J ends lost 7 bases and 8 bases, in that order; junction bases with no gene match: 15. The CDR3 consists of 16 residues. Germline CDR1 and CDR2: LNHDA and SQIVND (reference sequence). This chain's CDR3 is CASTPPAASGADIQYF. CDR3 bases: TGTGCCAGTACCCCCCCCGCGGCTAGCGGGGCTGACATTCAGTACTTC.

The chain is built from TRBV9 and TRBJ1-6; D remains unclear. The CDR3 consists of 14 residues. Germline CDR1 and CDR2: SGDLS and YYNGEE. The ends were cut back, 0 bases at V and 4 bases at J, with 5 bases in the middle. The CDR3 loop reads CASSVAVYNSPLHF. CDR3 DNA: TGTGCCAGCAGCGTAGCTGTTTATAATTCACCCCTCCACTTT.

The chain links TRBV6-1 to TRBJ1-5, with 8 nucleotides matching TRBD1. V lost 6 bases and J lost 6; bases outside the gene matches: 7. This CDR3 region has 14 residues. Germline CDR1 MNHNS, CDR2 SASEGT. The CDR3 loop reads CASRGQVAGQPQHF. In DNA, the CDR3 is TGTGCCAGCAGGGGACAGGTGGCAGGTCAGCCCCAGCATTTT.

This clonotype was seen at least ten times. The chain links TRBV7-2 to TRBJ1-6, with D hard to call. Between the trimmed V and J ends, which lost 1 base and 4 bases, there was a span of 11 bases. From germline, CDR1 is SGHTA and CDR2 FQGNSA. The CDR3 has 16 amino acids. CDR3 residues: CASSLGVMEYNSPLHF. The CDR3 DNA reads TGTGCCAGCAGCTTAGGGGTGATGGAGTATAATTCACCCCTCCACTTT. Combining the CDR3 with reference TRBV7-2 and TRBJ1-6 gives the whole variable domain GAGVSQSPSNKVTEKGKDVELRCDPISGHTALYWYRQSLGQGLEFLIYFQGNSAPDKSGLPSDRFSAERTGGSVSTLTIQRTQQEDSAVYLCASSLGVMEYNSPLHFGNGTRLTVT.

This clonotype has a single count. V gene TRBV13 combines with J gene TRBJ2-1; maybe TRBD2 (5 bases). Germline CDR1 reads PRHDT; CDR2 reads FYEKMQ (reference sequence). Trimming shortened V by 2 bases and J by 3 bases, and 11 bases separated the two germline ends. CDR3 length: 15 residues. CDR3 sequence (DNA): TGTGCCAGCAGCTTATCGTTAACTAGCTACAATGAGCAGTTCTTC. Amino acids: CASSLSLTSYNEQFF.

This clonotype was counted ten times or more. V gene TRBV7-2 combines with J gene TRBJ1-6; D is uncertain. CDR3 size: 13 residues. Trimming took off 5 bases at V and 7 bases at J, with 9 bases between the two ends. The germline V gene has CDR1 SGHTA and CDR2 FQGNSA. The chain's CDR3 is CASSGPENSPLHF. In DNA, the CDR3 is TGTGCCAGCAGCGGACCAGAGAATTCACCCCTCCACTTT. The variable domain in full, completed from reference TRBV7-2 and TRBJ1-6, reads GAGVSQSPSNKVTEKGKDVELRCDPISGHTALYWYRQSLGQGLEFLIYFQGNSAPDKSGLPSDRFSAERTGGSVSTLTIQRTQQEDSAVYLCASSGPENSPLHFGNGTRLTVT.

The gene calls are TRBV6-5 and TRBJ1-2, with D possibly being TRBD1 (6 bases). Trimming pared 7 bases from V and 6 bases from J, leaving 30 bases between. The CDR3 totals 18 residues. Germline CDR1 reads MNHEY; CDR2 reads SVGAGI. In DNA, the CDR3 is TGTGCCAGCAAATTAGGGGGTGACATCGGCTCCGGGGTAGATGGCTACACCTTC. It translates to CASKLGGDIGSGVDGYTF.

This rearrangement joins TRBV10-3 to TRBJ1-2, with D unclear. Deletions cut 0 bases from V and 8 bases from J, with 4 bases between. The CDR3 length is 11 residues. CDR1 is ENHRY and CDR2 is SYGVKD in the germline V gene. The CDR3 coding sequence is TGTGCCATCAGTGAGTCGTCCGGCTACACCTTC. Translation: CAISESSGYTF.

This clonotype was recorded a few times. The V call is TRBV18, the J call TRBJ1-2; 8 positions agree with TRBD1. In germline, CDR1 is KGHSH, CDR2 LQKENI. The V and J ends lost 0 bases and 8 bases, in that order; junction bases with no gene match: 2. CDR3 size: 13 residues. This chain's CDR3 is CASSPPDRAGYTF. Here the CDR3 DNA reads TGTGCCAGCTCACCACCGGACAGGGCGGGCTACACCTTC.

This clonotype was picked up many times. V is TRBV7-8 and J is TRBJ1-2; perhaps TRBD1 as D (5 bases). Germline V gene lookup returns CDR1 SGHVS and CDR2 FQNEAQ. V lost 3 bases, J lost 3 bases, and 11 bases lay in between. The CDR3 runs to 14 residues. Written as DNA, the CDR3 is TGTGCCAGCAGCTTTCGATTAGGGGACTATGGCTACACCTTC. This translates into CASSFRLGDYGYTF. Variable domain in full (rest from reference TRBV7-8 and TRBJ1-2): GAGVSQSPRYKVAKRGQDVALRCDPISGHVSLFWYQQALGQGPEFLTYFQNEAQLDKSGLPSDRFFAERPEGSVSTLKIQRTQQEDSAVYLCASSFRLGDYGYTFGSGTRLTVV.

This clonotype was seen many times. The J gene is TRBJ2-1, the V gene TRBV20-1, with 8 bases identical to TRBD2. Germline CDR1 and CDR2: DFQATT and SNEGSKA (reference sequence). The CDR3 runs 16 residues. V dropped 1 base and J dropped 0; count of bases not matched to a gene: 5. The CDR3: CSARGRGGVSYNEQFF. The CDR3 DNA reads TGCAGTGCTAGAGGCCGGGGGGGGGTCTCCTACAATGAGCAGTTCTTC.

This CDR3 reads CASSFSPFPDSINQPQHF. The CDR3 DNA reads TGTGCCAGCAGTTTCTCTCCTTTCCCGGACAGCATTAATCAGCCCCAGCATTTT. The chain employs TRBV27 and TRBJ1-5; possible D gene TRBD1, 6 bases. The CDR3 length is 18 residues. CDR1 MNHEY and CDR2 SMNVEV come from the germline V gene (reference sequence). V lost 3 bases to trimming and J lost 4 bases, with 22 bases between them.

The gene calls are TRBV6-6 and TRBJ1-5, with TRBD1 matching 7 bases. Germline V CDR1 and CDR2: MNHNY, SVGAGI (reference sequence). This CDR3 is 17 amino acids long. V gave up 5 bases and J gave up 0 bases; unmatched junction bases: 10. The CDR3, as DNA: TGTGCCAGCAGTAAAAAGGGGGCGGGTTATAGCAATCAGCCCCAGCATTTT. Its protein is CASSKKGAGYSNQPQHF.